Following are 18 T cell receptor beta chains from one sample sequenced in a study of blood T cells in healthy people across ages (dated by TCRdb to 2015 to 2017). The library was obtained by 5' RACE. Reads for this sample came from an Illumina HiSeq 2500. The second PCR ran for roughly 7 to 12 cycles and used a J-beta primer mix along with a sample-barcoded 5' primer. Starting from the raw public reads, TCRdb applied fastp trimming at Q25, assembled clones with MiXCR and retained in-frame beta chains. CDR3 protein duplicates are merged, each entry listing the most common genes and DNA. This sample has 650,000 to 800,000 distinct CDR3 sequences in its table, and around 43% of those were observed once. The ten largest make up about a fifth of the sample. The sequenced sample consisted of blood. The receptors originated from a man aged 55-75 years in good health.

V and J are TRBV24-1 and TRBJ1-1, with a weak D call TRBD1 (6 bases). V lost 6 bases and J lost 1, with 8 bases in between. Germline values: CDR1 KGHDR, CDR2 SFDVKD. This CDR3 is 13 amino acids long. Here the CDR3 reads CATSTGRNTEAFF. In DNA form, the CDR3 reads TGTGCCACCAGTACAGGGAGGAACACTGAAGCTTTCTTT.

The chain combines TRBV9 with TRBJ2-1; possible D gene TRBD2, 6 bases. The length of the CDR3 is 15 residues. Per the germline V gene, CDR1 is SGDLS and CDR2 is YYNGEE. V lost 4 bases to trimming and J lost 3 bases, with 14 bases between them. The CDR3 DNA reads TGTGCCAGCAGCCTGCGGGGACTCGACTACAATGAGCAGTTCTTC. Its translation: CASSLRGLDYNEQFF.

CDR3 region: CASSQRLGSYNEQFF. The DNA for the CDR3 is TGTGCCAGCAGCCAAAGGCTGGGCTCCTACAATGAGCAGTTCTTC. The chain recombines TRBV7-9 with TRBJ2-1; no clear D gene. V was pared by 5 bases and J by 0 bases, with 11 bases between. The CDR3 extends over 15 amino acids. Germline V gives CDR1 SEHNR, CDR2 FQNEAQ (reference sequence).

The J gene is TRBJ2-5, the V gene TRBV28; 8 bases match TRBD1. The CDR3 sequence is 13 residues long. V was clipped by 11 bases and J by 5 bases; unmatched bases: 10. Germline V gene lookup returns CDR1 MDHEN and CDR2 SYDVKM. This CDR3 reads CAAMDRVRETQYF. The CDR3 DNA is TGTGCCGCCATGGACAGGGTTCGGGAGACCCAGTACTTC.

The rearrangement links TRBV12-3 or TRBV12-4 to TRBJ1-2; no definite D call. V lost 3 bases to trimming and J lost 0 bases, with 5 bases between them. This CDR3 is 13 amino acids long. The CDR3 coding sequence is TGTGCCAGCAGTTTTAGCGCTAACTATGGCTACACCTTC. This translates into CASSFSANYGYTF.

This chain uses TRBV6-6 with TRBJ2-3, with 9 bases identical to TRBD1. The CDR3 covers 15 residues. V shed 2 bases, J shed 4 bases, and the junction held 4 bases outside the gene matches. Germline lookup yields CDR1 MNHNY and CDR2 SVGAGI (reference sequence). DNA of the CDR3: TGTGCCAGCAGTTACGGGACAGGGTCACCAGATACGCAGTATTTT. It encodes CASSYGTGSPDTQYF.

In this sample, this clonotype turned up many times. The chain joins TRBV20-1 to TRBJ1-2; D gene uncertain. V shed 2 bases and J shed 4 bases, with 14 bases lying between them. The CDR3 length is 14 residues. CDR1 is DFQATT and CDR2 is SNEGSKA in the germline V gene (reference sequence). In DNA, the CDR3 is TGCAGTGCTAGAATCCAACAGCCTGTCTATGGCTACACCTTC. Its protein product is CSARIQQPVYGYTF.

The rearrangement uses TRBV29-1 and TRBJ2-3; no definite D call. Trimming removed 5 bases at V and 0 bases at J, with 12 bases between. Germline CDR1 and CDR2: SQVTM and ANQGSEA. The CDR3 is 14 amino acids. The DNA of the CDR3 is TGCAGCGTTAATCCCCGGGTTAGCACAGATACGCAGTATTTT. Protein product: CSVNPRVSTDTQYF.

The chain joins TRBV15 to TRBJ2-1; TRBD1 matches at 9 bases. Germline CDR1 is LNHNV and CDR2 is YYDKDF (reference sequence). After removal of 8 bases from V and 8 bases from J, the junction contained 7 bases not matched to a gene. This CDR3 region has 13 residues. CDR3 amino acids: CATLGTGHDEQFF. CDR3 DNA sequence: TGTGCCACCCTCGGGACAGGGCACGATGAGCAGTTCTTC.

V and J are TRBV5-1 and TRBJ2-7; tentatively, D is TRBD2 (6 bases). V lost 4 bases and J 4 bases, leaving 18 bases between the germline ends. This CDR3 is built from 15 residues. In germline, CDR1 is SGHRS, CDR2 YFSETQ. The CDR3 nucleotides read TGCGCCAGCAGCCCTCCGGGACTGGGACTTTACGAGCAGTACTTC. This codes for CASSPPGLGLYEQYF.

The J gene is TRBJ2-5, the V gene TRBV30; D may be TRBD1 (6 bases). The closer fit of TRBJ2-7 to the DNA end suggests the J call may be wrong. Germline values: CDR1 GTSNPN, CDR2 SVGIG (reference sequence). CDR3 length: 14 residues. CDR3 sequence reads: CAWSVHQGQDEQYF. CDR3 nucleotide sequence: TGTGCCTGGAGTGTACATCAGGGGCAGGACGAGCAGTACTTC.

J is TRBJ2-1 and V is TRBV11-3; the match to TRBD1 covers 12 bases. Judging by the DNA end, TRBJ2-7 fits better; the J call may be wrong. This CDR3 has 18 residues. Germline-derived CDR1 and CDR2 are SGHNT and YENEEA. The CDR3, as DNA: TGTGCCAGCAGCCCGGGACAGGGGGCCCCGAGCTCCTACAATGAGCAGTACTTC. Translation: CASSPGQGAPSSYNEQYF.

The chain uses TRBV29-1 and TRBJ2-3, with 10 bases identical to TRBD1. This CDR3 is built from 14 residues. V lost 6 bases to trimming and J lost 4 bases; unmatched junction nucleotides: 7. From germline, CDR1 is SQVTM and CDR2 ANQGSEA. The CDR3 loop reads CSVSPGTGADTQYF. The CDR3 DNA reads TGCAGCGTCAGTCCCGGGACAGGGGCAGATACGCAGTATTTT.

This clonotype was seen only once. The chain joins TRBV12-3 or TRBV12-4 to TRBJ2-5, with a weak D call TRBD1 (6 bases). This CDR3 contains 13 residues. Trimming stripped 4 bases from V and 11 bases from J, with 17 bases between. As DNA, the CDR3 is TGTGCCAGCAGTTCCGGGACAATCAATGAGCAGTACTTC. Its translation: CASSSGTINEQYF.

This clonotype was recorded at least ten times. In nucleotides, the CDR3 is TGTGCCACCAGTGACCCAGGTAGAGGAACCGGGGAGCTGTTTTTT. Its translation: CATSDPGRGTGELFF. This chain connects TRBV24-1 to TRBJ2-2; D gene unclear. Trimming removed 4 bases at V and 5 bases at J, with 13 bases between. CDR3 length equals 15 residues. Germline-derived CDR1 and CDR2 are KGHDR and SFDVKD.

The chain employs TRBV6-1 and TRBJ2-1; D perhaps matches TRBD2 (6 bases). From germline, CDR1 is MNHNS and CDR2 SASEGT. This CDR3 contains 13 residues. V gave up 7 bases and J gave up 6 bases, with 13 bases separating them. CDR3 in DNA: TGTGCCAGCATAGGGACTGGGGGCAATGAGCAGTTCTTC. As protein: CASIGTGGNEQFF.

Comment on this clonotype: A read error is possible here, since a much larger clone lies one base away. This chain joins TRBV20-1 and TRBJ2-3; tentatively, D is TRBD1 or TRBD2 (5 bases each). Germline V gene sequence: CDR1 DFQATT, CDR2 SNEGSKA (reference sequence). The CDR3 runs to 13 residues. For the CDR3, the DNA is TGCAGTACTAGAGGGGACAGCACAGATACGCAGTATTTT. Its protein product is CSTRGDSTDTQYF.

V and J are TRBV29-1 and TRBJ2-1; no clear D gene. The J call may be incorrect, as the DNA end agrees better with TRBJ2-7. The CDR3 has 12 residues. Germline V CDR1 and CDR2: SQVTM, ANQGSEA. CDR3 in DNA: TGCAGCGTTGAAGGGCAGAACAATGAGCAGTACTTC. Amino acids: CSVEGQNNEQYF.